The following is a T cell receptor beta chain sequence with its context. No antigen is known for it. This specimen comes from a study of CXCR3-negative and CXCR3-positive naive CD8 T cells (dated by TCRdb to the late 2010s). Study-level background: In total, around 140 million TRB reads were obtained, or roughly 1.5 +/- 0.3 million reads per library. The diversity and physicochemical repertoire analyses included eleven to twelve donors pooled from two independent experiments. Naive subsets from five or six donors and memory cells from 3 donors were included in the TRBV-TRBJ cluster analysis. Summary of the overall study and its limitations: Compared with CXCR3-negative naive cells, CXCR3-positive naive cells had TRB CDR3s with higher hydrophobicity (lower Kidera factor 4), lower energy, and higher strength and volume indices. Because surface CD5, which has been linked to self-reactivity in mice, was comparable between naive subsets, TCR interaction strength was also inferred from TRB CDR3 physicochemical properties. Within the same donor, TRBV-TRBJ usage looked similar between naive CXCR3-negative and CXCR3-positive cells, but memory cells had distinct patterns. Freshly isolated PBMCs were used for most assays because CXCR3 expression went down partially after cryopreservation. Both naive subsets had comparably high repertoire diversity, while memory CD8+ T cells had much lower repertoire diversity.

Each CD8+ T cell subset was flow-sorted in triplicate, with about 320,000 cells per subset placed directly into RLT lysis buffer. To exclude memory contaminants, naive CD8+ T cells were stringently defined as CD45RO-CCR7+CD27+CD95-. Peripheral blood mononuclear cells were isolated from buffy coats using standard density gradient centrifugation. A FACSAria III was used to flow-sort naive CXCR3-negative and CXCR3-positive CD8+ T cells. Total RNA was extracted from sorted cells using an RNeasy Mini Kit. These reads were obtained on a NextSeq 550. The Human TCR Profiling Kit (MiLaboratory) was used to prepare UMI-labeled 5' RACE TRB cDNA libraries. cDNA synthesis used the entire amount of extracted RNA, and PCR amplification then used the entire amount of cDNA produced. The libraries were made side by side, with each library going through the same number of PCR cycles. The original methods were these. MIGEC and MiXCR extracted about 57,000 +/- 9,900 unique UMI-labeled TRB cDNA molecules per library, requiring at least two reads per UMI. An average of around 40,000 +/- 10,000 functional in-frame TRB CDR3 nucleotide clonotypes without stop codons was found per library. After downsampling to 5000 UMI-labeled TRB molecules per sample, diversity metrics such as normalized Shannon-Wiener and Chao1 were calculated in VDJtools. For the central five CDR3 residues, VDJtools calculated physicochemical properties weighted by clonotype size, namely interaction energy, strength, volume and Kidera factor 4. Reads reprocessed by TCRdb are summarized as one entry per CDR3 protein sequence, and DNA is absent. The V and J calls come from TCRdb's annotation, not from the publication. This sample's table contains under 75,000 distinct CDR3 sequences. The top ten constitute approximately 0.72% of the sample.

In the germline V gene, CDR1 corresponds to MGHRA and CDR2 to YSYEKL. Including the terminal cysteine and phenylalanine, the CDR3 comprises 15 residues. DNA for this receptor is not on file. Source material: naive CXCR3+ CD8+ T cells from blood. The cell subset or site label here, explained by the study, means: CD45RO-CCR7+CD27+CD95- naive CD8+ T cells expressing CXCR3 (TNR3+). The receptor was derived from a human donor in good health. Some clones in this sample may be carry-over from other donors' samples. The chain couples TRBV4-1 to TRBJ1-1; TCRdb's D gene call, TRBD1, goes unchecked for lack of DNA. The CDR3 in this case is CASSQGAQGNTEAFF.